This note documents a single TCR beta chain sequence. Checkpoint therapy with ipilimumab 1 mg/kg began 14 to 28 days after transplant. Patients got 3 mg/kg IV nivolumab weeks 1, 4, 7, 10, then biweekly through week 26. The data were produced by immunoSEQ multiplex PCR, yet TCRdb's version contains in-frame clones alone and is incomplete. The sample has over 80,000 clones, 75% to 85% seen once. These data belong to a study of ipilimumab plus nivolumab after autologous stem cell transplantation. As for the study in general: A median of roughly eight nivolumab and roughly 5 ipilimumab doses were given. The DLBCL cohort had primary refractory and relapsed disease, with 18-month progression-free survival of approximately 87% and 28%.

Looked up from germline, CDR1 is SGHNT and CDR2 is YYREEE (reference sequence). The CDR3 has 16 amino acids. The junction had 3 bases not matched to a gene; V was cut back by 0 bases and J by 2 bases. V and J are TRBV5-4 and TRBJ2-2; TRBD2 matches at 8 bases. The source of this sequence is a male donor with diffuse large B-cell lymphoma. The sample in question was PBMCs, obtained in a trial of ipilimumab plus nivolumab as post-transplant consolidation. The CDR3 region is CASSLGGTRNTGELFF. The DNA for the CDR3 is TGTGCCAGCAGCTTGGGTGGGACTAGAAACACCGGGGAGCTGTTTTTT.